This T cell receptor (beta chain) was identified in a study of T-cell memory formation after mild COVID-19. Study-wide results and limits: Later expanders leaned CD4+, whereas day 15 to 85 contracting clones were balanced CD4/CD8.

This clonotype was counted only a few times. The antigen is not known. TCRdb reprocessed the 5' RACE reads via MiXCR and lists one record per CDR3 protein. The data contain roughly 450,000 distinct CDR3 sequences, approximately 18% of them seen just once; the ten biggest clones take up around an eighth. The CDR3 totals 14 residues. The germline V gene has CDR1 LGHNA and CDR2 YNFKEQ. V lost 6 bases and J lost 2; bases outside the gene matches: 4. The V gene is TRBV4-2, the J gene TRBJ2-7, with 10 bases that match TRBD1. The sample comprised PBMCs or a T cell subset sorted from them (not recorded which). The receptor's source is an adult woman who had mild COVID-19 (a few samples of this study predate the infection). Cell type and time point are not known. DNA for the CDR3: TGTGCCAGCAGACGGACAGGGGGTCCCTACGAGCAGTACTTC. Translating gives CASRRTGGPYEQYF.